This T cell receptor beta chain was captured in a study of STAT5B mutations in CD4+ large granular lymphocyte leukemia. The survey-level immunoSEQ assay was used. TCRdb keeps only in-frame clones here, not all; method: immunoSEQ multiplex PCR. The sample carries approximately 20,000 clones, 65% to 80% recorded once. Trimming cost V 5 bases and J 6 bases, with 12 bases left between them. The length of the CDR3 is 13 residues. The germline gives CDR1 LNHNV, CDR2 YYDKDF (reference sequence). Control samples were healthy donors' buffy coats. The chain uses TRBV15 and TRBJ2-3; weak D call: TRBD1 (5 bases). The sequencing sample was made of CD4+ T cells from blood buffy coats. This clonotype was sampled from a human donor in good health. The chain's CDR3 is CATSDPNRDTQYF. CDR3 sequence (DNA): TGTGCCACCAGCGACCCTAACAGGGATACGCAGTATTTT.